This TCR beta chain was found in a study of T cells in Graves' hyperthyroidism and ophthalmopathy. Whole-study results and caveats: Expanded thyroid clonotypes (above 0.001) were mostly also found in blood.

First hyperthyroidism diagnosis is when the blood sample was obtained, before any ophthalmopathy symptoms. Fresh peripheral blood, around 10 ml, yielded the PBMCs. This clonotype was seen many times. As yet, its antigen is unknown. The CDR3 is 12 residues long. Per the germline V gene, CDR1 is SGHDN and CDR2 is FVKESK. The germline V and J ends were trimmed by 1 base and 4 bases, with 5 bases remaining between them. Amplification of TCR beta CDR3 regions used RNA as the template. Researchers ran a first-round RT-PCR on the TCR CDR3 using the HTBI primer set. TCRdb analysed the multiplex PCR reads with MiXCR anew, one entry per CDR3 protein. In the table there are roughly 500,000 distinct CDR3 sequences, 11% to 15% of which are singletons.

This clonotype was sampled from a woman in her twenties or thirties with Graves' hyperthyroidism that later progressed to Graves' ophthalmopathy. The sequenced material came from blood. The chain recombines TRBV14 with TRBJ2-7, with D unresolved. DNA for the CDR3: TGTGCCAGCAGCCAAGCCAGATACGAGCAGTACTTC. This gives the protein CASSQARYEQYF.